This passage covers 19 T cell receptor beta chains from one sample sequenced in a study of shared clonotypes between healthy human individuals. Here immunoSEQ multiplex PCR was the method, and the copy in TCRdb shows in-frame clones only, minus some. The data hold about 2,200,000 clones, with about 92% observed a single time. Selected positively for CCR7 and CD45RO-negative, naive CD8 cells excluded terminally differentiated effector memory CD45RA+ cells. The sequencing input was naive CD8+ T cells from PBMCs. Source of these receptors: a young man in good health. Some clones in this sample may be carry-over from other donors' samples.

This chain links TRBV10-3 with TRBJ2-2, with 9 bases fitting TRBD1. The CDR3 extends over 18 amino acids. With 6 bases clipped from V and 4 bases from J, the junction kept 15 bases outside the gene matches. Germline CDR1 reads ENHRY; CDR2 reads SYGVKD. Here the CDR3 reads CAIRPGTGKLWGTGELFF. The CDR3 nucleotides are TGTGCCATCAGACCCGGGACAGGGAAGCTTTGGGGCACCGGGGAGCTGTTTTTT.

This chain uses TRBV9 with TRBJ1-1, with a weak D call TRBD1 (5 bases). V lost 4 bases and J 7 bases, leaving 17 bases between the germline ends. This CDR3 region has 14 residues. Germline CDR1 SGDLS, CDR2 YYNGEE. In DNA, the CDR3 is TGTGCCAGCAGCCCAGGGTATGGAATAGGTGAAGCTTTCTTT. Translated, it gives CASSPGYGIGEAFF. Full variable domain (rest looked up from reference TRBV9 and TRBJ1-1): DSGVTQTPKHLITATGQRVTLRCSPRSGDLSVYWYQQSLDQGLQFLIQYYNGEERAKGNILERFSAQQFPDLHSELNLSSLELGDSALYFCASSPGYGIGEAFFGQGTRLTVV.

The V call is TRBV9, the J call TRBJ2-3, with D perhaps assigned TRBD1 or TRBD2 (6 bases each). Germline V CDR1 and CDR2: SGDLS, YYNGEE. The CDR3 has 16 amino acids. Deletions cut 0 bases from V and 1 base from J, with 12 bases between. The DNA for the CDR3 is TGTGCCAGCAGCGTAGCGGAGGGGGTGGGCACAGATACGCAGTATTTT. It yields the protein CASSVAEGVGTDTQYF. Filled out from reference TRBV9 and TRBJ2-3, the complete variable domain reads DSGVTQTPKHLITATGQRVTLRCSPRSGDLSVYWYQQSLDQGLQFLIQYYNGEERAKGNILERFSAQQFPDLHSELNLSSLELGDSALYFCASSVAEGVGTDTQYFGPGTRLTVL.

This chain connects TRBV7-3 to TRBJ1-3, with D possibly matching TRBD1 (5 bases). CDR1 and CDR2 from the germline V gene are SGHTA and FQGTGA. V was cut by 6 bases and J by 0 bases, with 15 bases left in between. This CDR3 spans 16 amino acids. CDR3 protein: CASRMTVISSGNTIYF. The CDR3 coding sequence is TGTGCCAGCAGAATGACAGTAATCAGCTCTGGAAACACCATATATTTT. Based on the CDR3 plus reference TRBV7-3 and TRBJ1-3, the full variable domain is GAGVSQTPSNKVTEKGKYVELRCDPISGHTALYWYRQSLGQGPEFLIYFQGTGAADDSGLPNDRFFAVRPEGSVSTLKIQRTERGDSAVYLCASRMTVISSGNTIYFGEGSWLTVV.

The V gene is TRBV7-9, the J gene TRBJ2-7, with D tentatively TRBD2 (6 bases). The CDR3 is made up of 15 amino acids. Germline CDR1 is SEHNR and CDR2 is FQNEAQ (reference sequence). Trimming cost V 5 bases and J 3 bases, with 17 bases left between them. The CDR3 is CASSPLRGGYYEQYF. CDR3 sequence (DNA): TGTGCCAGCAGCCCCCTTCGTGGGGGGTACTACGAGCAGTACTTC.

V is TRBV10-3 and J is TRBJ2-7; TRBD2 agrees at 7 bases. Germline V CDR1 and CDR2: ENHRY, SYGVKD. The CDR3 is 15 residues long. V shed 6 bases and J 1 base; nucleotides not matched to a gene: 9. CDR3 nucleotide sequence: TGTGCCATCAGCGAACACTCTAGCGGTTCCTACGAGCAGTACTTC. It translates to CAISEHSSGSYEQYF.

This clone has just one count. The gene calls are TRBV7-9 and TRBJ2-7; the match to TRBD2 covers 9 bases. There are 13 residues in the CDR3. V lost 2 bases and J lost 5; bases outside the gene matches: 1. In germline, CDR1 is SEHNR, CDR2 FQNEAQ (reference sequence). The CDR3 loop reads CASSLSSGDEQYF. Here the CDR3 DNA reads TGTGCCAGCAGCTTATCTAGCGGGGACGAGCAGTACTTC.

The J gene is TRBJ2-3, the V gene TRBV15; perhaps TRBD2 as D (6 bases). The CDR3 totals 16 residues. Germline V gene lookup returns CDR1 LNHNV and CDR2 YYDKDF (reference sequence). The V end lost 1 base, the J end lost 3 bases, and 14 bases lay between the germline ends. In DNA, the CDR3 is TGTGCCACCAGCAGAGCCCACACCGGGGGAACAGATACGCAGTATTTT. It codes for CATSRAHTGGTDTQYF.

This clone was observed a single time. Additional DNA sequences in this sample encode the identical CDR3. This chain links TRBV9 with TRBJ2-1, with D perhaps matching TRBD2 (6 bases). CDR1 is SGDLS, CDR2 YYNGEE, per germline. This CDR3 spans 15 amino acids. V lost 0 bases to trimming and J lost 1 base, with 8 bases between them. The CDR3 loop is CASSVGAGSYNEQFF. As DNA, the CDR3 is TGTGCCAGCAGCGTAGGGGCGGGATCCTACAATGAGCAGTTCTTC.

The chain links TRBV7-8 to TRBJ1-1; 10 positions agree with TRBD1. Germline V gives CDR1 SGHVS, CDR2 FQNEAQ. The J segment lost 4 bases and the V segment lost 5 bases, leaving 10 bases of the junction unmatched. The CDR3 runs to 16 residues. As DNA, the CDR3 is TGTGCCAGCAGCCAAGACAGGGGGCTTGATGGCACTGAAGCTTTCTTT. As protein: CASSQDRGLDGTEAFF. Together with reference TRBV7-8 and TRBJ1-1, the CDR3 gives the full variable domain: GAGVSQSPRYKVAKRGQDVALRCDPISGHVSLFWYQQALGQGPEFLTYFQNEAQLDKSGLPSDRFFAERPEGSVSTLKIQRTQQEDSAVYLCASSQDRGLDGTEAFFGQGTRLTVV.

The chain recombines TRBV11-2 with TRBJ2-3, with no clear D. This CDR3 has 15 residues. In germline, CDR1 is SGHAT, CDR2 FQNNGV. The CDR3 protein is CATTVGTLVADTQYF. The CDR3 bases are TGTGCGACCACCGTTGGCACCCTTGTGGCAGATACGCAGTATTTT.

V is TRBV10-3 and J is TRBJ1-2; D is uncertain. Germline V lookup: CDR1 ENHRY, CDR2 SYGVKD. The CDR3 is 14 amino acids. V lost 0 bases and J 8 bases, leaving 13 bases between the germline ends. As DNA, the CDR3 is TGTGCCATCAGTGAGTCGATCGGGCAGTACGGCTACACCTTC. It is translated as CAISESIGQYGYTF.

The chain has TRBV9 and TRBJ2-7, with TRBD1 matching over 8 bases. V dropped 2 bases and J dropped 3; count of bases not matched to a gene: 7. The CDR3 has 15 residues. Germline V lookup: CDR1 SGDLS, CDR2 YYNGEE. This CDR3 is CASSVTGTGFYEQYF. The CDR3 region has the DNA TGTGCCAGCAGCGTTACCGGGACAGGATTCTACGAGCAGTACTTC.

This clone has only a few counts. The same CDR3 can be traced to other DNA sequences in this sample. The chain couples TRBV19 to TRBJ1-1; 7 nucleotides match TRBD1. CDR1 LNHDA and CDR2 SQIVND come from the germline V gene (reference sequence). V lost 3 bases to trimming and J lost 4 bases; unmatched junction nucleotides: 5. This CDR3 is built from 14 residues. The CDR3 DNA is TGTGCCAGTAGTATCATAGCAGGGGGCACTGAAGCTTTCTTT. This encodes CASSIIAGGTEAFF.

The chain employs TRBV19 and TRBJ1-3; 7 bases align to TRBD1. The CDR3 has 15 amino acids. Looked up from germline, CDR1 is LNHDA and CDR2 is SQIVND (reference sequence). The V gene end was trimmed by 3 bases and the J gene end by 0 bases; junction bases not matched to a gene: 2. The CDR3 DNA is TGTGCCAGTAGTATTTGGGACAGCTCTGGAAACACCATATATTTT. Its translation is CASSIWDSSGNTIYF.

The chain has TRBV4-3 and TRBJ2-1; tentatively, D is TRBD2 (5 bases). CDR3 length: 15 amino acids. Per germline, CDR1 LGHNA and CDR2 YSLEER. The V and J ends lost 5 bases and 5 bases respectively, with 16 bases between them. The CDR3 loop reads CASSDSSGLNNEQFF. The CDR3, as DNA: TGCGCCAGCAGCGATTCCAGCGGCCTTAACAATGAGCAGTTCTTC.

The gene calls are TRBV10-3 and TRBJ2-5; D gene uncertain. The V end lost 2 bases, the J end lost 4 bases, and 11 bases lay between the germline ends. This CDR3 is built from 14 residues. Germline lookup yields CDR1 ENHRY and CDR2 SYGVKD. The CDR3 sequence is CAISEPRAPETQYF. In nucleotides, the CDR3 is TGTGCCATCAGTGAGCCACGCGCGCCAGAGACCCAGTACTTC.

V usage is TRBV5-1 and J usage is TRBJ2-7, with a possible D match to TRBD1 (6 bases). The germline CDR1 and CDR2 sequences are SGHRS and YFSETQ. The CDR3 runs 15 residues. V gave up 4 bases and J gave up 0 bases, with 14 bases separating them. CDR3 sequence reads: CASSQKQGASYEQYF. CDR3 bases: TGCGCCAGCAGCCAGAAACAGGGTGCCTCCTACGAGCAGTACTTC.

Notes on this clone: This same CDR3 is encoded by further DNA sequences in the sample. This chain uses TRBV11-3 with TRBJ1-1; D is uncertain. Germline V lookup: CDR1 SGHNT, CDR2 YENEEA. V dropped 4 bases and J dropped 0 bases, with 6 bases sitting between them. CDR3 length: 13 residues. The CDR3 here is CASSSGLNTEAFF. Written as DNA, the CDR3 is TGTGCCAGCAGCTCGGGCCTGAACACTGAAGCTTTCTTT.